The present entry profiles one TCR beta chain with its context. Its antigen is as yet unknown. V lost 5 bases and J 5 bases, leaving 21 bases between the germline ends. This CDR3 spans 16 amino acids. CDR1 SGHNT and CDR2 YYREEE come from the germline V gene (reference sequence). The sample comes from a study of OX40 agonist ivuxolimab in advanced cancers. Background on the study: Anti-PD-1, anti-PD-L1 or anti-CTLA-4 therapy given earlier was allowed, and 40% had some.

TCRdb's copy holds only in-frame clones and misses some; the assay was immunoSEQ multiplex PCR. The table records some 87,000 clones, more than 70% of them present only once. Study-wide results and limits: Researchers report that CD8+ T cells had, on average, more expanded clones than CD4+.

The chain carries TRBV5-4 and TRBJ2-3; D may match TRBD1 or TRBD2 (7 bases each). The material sequenced was CD4+ or CD8+ T cells sorted from blood, taken in a trial of the OX40 agonist ivuxolimab. The TCR was taken from an adult with an advanced solid tumor such as melanoma, head and neck, liver or kidney cancer. The CDR3 loop is CASSYLRGGAEDTQYF. The CDR3 DNA sequence: TGTGCCAGCAGTTATCTCAGGGGGGGGGCTGAAGATACGCAGTATTTT.